Below, 21 T cell receptor beta chains from the same sample are listed, as sequenced in a study of human T cells and chemical hapten exposure. TCRdb ran MiXCR on the RACE reads and lists one entry per CDR3 protein. The sample shows 100,000 to 150,000 distinct CDR3 sequences, approximately 15% of them seen only once. Stated time point: pre-sensitization, week 0. Specified treatment: therapeutic diphenylcyclopropenone sensitization with weekly scalp DPC. The sequenced sample was whole blood, obtained in connection with sensitization to the hapten diphenylcyclopropenone (DPC). The receptor source for this set is a woman aged 18 to 35 with alopecia areata. Some clones in this sample may be carry-over from other donors' samples.

In this sample, this clonotype turned up a few times. The CDR3 loop is CASSYLQSGTQYF. In nucleotides, the CDR3 is TGTGCCAGCAGTTACTTGCAATCGGGGACGCAGTATTTT. This rearrangement joins TRBV6-2 or TRBV6-3 to TRBJ2-3; D possibly corresponds to TRBD2 (5 bases). This CDR3 region has 13 residues. The V end lost 1 base, the J end lost 9 bases, and 11 bases lay between the germline ends. The V gene's germline CDR1 is MNHEY and CDR2 SVGEGT.

This clonotype was picked up many times. The rearrangement links TRBV3-1 to TRBJ1-1, with 7 bases that match TRBD1. Germline V gene data show CDR1 as LGHDT and CDR2 as YNNKEL (reference sequence). Trimming at V came to 2 bases and at J to 1 base, leaving 7 bases not matched to a gene. The CDR3 runs to 16 residues. In nucleotides, the CDR3 is TGTGCCAGCAGCCAATACAGCAGGGGGGCGAACACTGAAGCTTTCTTT. Translation gives CASSQYSRGANTEAFF.

The chain employs TRBV18 and TRBJ1-2; D perhaps matches TRBD1 (5 bases). Germline CDR1 and CDR2: KGHSH and LQKENI. The ends were cut back, 3 bases at V and 8 bases at J, with 13 bases in the middle. CDR3 length: 13 amino acids. The CDR3 bases are TGTGCCAGCTCACCGGGCGGAGGGGTCGGCTACACCTTC. It is translated as CASSPGGGVGYTF.

This chain joins TRBV5-1 and TRBJ2-7; D uncertain. Germline CDR1 SGHRS, CDR2 YFSETQ. The V and J ends lost 2 bases and 7 bases respectively, with 13 bases between them. This CDR3 has 13 residues. CDR3 coding DNA: TGCGCCAGCAGCTTAAATACCCCGTCAGAGCAGTACTTC. Its protein product is CASSLNTPSEQYF.

This clonotype has just a few counts. The chain combines TRBV28 with TRBJ2-3; 7 bases line up with TRBD1. The CDR3 is 14 residues long. CDR1 and CDR2 (germline): MDHEN, SYDVKM. The V segment lost 5 bases and the J segment 3 bases; nucleotides outside the gene matches: 5. The CDR3 protein is CASSNLQGTDTQYF. The CDR3 bases are TGTGCCAGCAGTAACCTACAGGGGACAGATACGCAGTATTTT.

In this sample, this clonotype turned up many times. J is TRBJ2-5 and V is TRBV5-1; no firm D call. CDR3 length: 12 amino acids. V lost 4 bases to trimming and J lost 5 bases, with 9 bases between them. Germline CDR1 and CDR2: SGHRS and YFSETQ. The CDR3 DNA reads TGCGCCAGCAGCGTTACGGGTGAGACCCAGTACTTC. Encoded protein: CASSVTGETQYF.

This clonotype was observed many times. The V and J genes are TRBV15 and TRBJ1-5; D remains unclear. The CDR3 spans 15 residues. V lost 0 bases to trimming and J lost 3 bases, with 9 bases between them. The germline gives CDR1 LNHNV, CDR2 YYDKDF (reference sequence). CDR3 bases: TGTGCCACCAGCAGAGATCGGGCAACCAATCAGCCCCAGCATTTT. Translated: CATSRDRATNQPQHF.

This clonotype was counted at least ten times. The chain combines TRBV13 with TRBJ1-3, with D uncertain. CDR1 is PRHDT and CDR2 is FYEKMQ in the germline V gene (reference sequence). The CDR3 extends over 13 amino acids. Trimming cost V 5 bases and J 4 bases, with 9 bases left between them. The CDR3 spells CASSGWTGNTIYF. The CDR3, as DNA: TGTGCCAGCAGCGGTTGGACCGGAAACACCATATATTTT.

This clonotype was seen many times. The chain links TRBV19 to TRBJ2-7; no firm D call. CDR3 length: 14 amino acids. CDR1 and CDR2 (germline): LNHDA, SQIVND (reference sequence). V lost 3 bases to trimming and J lost 3 bases, with 12 bases between them. The CDR3, as DNA: TGTGCCAGTAGTATGAAAGAAAACAACTACGAGCAGTACTTC. Translation gives CASSMKENNYEQYF.

The CDR3 reads CASSPLAQETQYF. CDR3 in DNA: TGTGCCAGCAGCCCTTTAGCCCAAGAGACCCAGTACTTC. V usage is TRBV11-1 and J usage is TRBJ2-5; the D is unclear. V lost 5 bases, J lost 1 base, and 8 bases lay in between. Germline V gene lookup returns CDR1 SGHAT and CDR2 FQDESV (reference sequence). This CDR3 is built from 13 residues.

This clonotype has at least ten counts. This chain uses TRBV20-1 with TRBJ1-2, with a possible D match to TRBD1 (5 bases). CDR1 is DFQATT and CDR2 is SNEGSKA in the germline V gene (reference sequence). CDR3 length: 11 amino acids. The DNA for the CDR3 is TGCAGCGCAACAGGAAACTATGGCTACACCTTC. This codes for CSATGNYGYTF.

This clonotype appeared a few times. This rearrangement joins TRBV5-4 to TRBJ2-1, with 10 bases aligning to TRBD1. With 3 bases clipped from V and 7 bases from J, the junction kept 4 bases outside the gene matches. This CDR3 spans 14 amino acids. In germline, CDR1 is SGHNT, CDR2 YYREEE (reference sequence). The CDR3 region is CASSSTGGQNEQFF. The CDR3 DNA sequence: TGTGCCAGCAGCTCGACAGGGGGCCAGAATGAGCAGTTCTTC. Based on the CDR3 plus reference TRBV5-4 and TRBJ2-1, the full variable domain is ETGVTQSPTHLIKTRGQQVTLRCSSQSGHNTVSWYQQALGQGPQFIFQYYREEENGRGNFPPRFSGLQFPNYSSELNVNALELDDSALYLCASSSTGGQNEQFFGPGTRLTVL.

This chain joins TRBV4-3 and TRBJ1-1; D uncertain. There are 13 residues in the CDR3. Germline V gene data show CDR1 as LGHNA and CDR2 as YSLEER. V gave up 0 bases and J gave up 6 bases, with 8 bases separating them. CDR3 sequence: CASSQDGLAEAFF. The CDR3 DNA is TGCGCCAGCAGCCAAGACGGGCTGGCTGAAGCTTTCTTT.

This clonotype was detected only a few times. This chain links TRBV18 with TRBJ1-1; no clear D gene. The CDR3 has 13 amino acids. The V gene lost 2 bases and the J gene lost 0 bases, with 4 bases spanning the gap. Germline CDR1 and CDR2: KGHSH and LQKENI. The CDR3 DNA sequence: TGTGCCAGCTCACCAAGATTGAACACTGAAGCTTTCTTT. It is translated as CASSPRLNTEAFF.

V gene TRBV30 combines with J gene TRBJ2-1, with 12 bases lining up with TRBD2. CDR3 size: 13 residues. After removal of 7 bases from V and 4 bases from J, the junction contained 2 bases not matched to a gene. Germline loops: CDR1 GTSNPN, CDR2 SVGIG (reference sequence). The CDR3 protein is CASTSGGYNEQFF. As DNA, the CDR3 is TGTGCCTCGACTAGCGGGGGTTACAATGAGCAGTTCTTC.

This clonotype was observed a handful of times. This chain links TRBV20-1 with TRBJ2-5; D perhaps matches TRBD2 (6 bases). CDR1 DFQATT and CDR2 SNEGSKA come from the germline V gene (reference sequence). The germline V and J ends were trimmed by 6 bases and 3 bases, with 14 bases remaining between them. The CDR3 spans 13 residues. The CDR3 protein is CSAIRGNEETQYF. The DNA for the CDR3 is TGCAGTGCAATTCGGGGGAACGAAGAGACCCAGTACTTC.

The chain combines TRBV30 with TRBJ1-1; D remains unclear. V was cut by 4 bases and J by 9 bases, with 9 bases left in between. The CDR3 has 10 amino acids. In germline, CDR1 is GTSNPN, CDR2 SVGIG (reference sequence). CDR3 sequence reads: CAWTENKAFF. The CDR3 coding sequence is TGTGCCTGGACCGAGAACAAAGCTTTCTTT.

This clonotype appeared many times. The CDR3 bases are TGTGCCACCAGCAGAGATTTGGGGGCCACCTACGAGCAGTACTTC. Translating it yields CATSRDLGATYEQYF. This chain links TRBV15 with TRBJ2-7, with D perhaps TRBD1 (6 bases). Trimming pared 0 bases from V and 2 bases from J, leaving 11 bases between. The germline V gene encodes CDR1 LNHNV and CDR2 YYDKDF (reference sequence). The CDR3 consists of 15 residues.

In nucleotides, the CDR3 is TGCGCCAGCAGCCAAGGGGAGAGCAGGGGGTTTTCCTACAATGAGCAGTTCTTC. Its protein product is CASSQGESRGFSYNEQFF. The chain uses TRBV4-3 and TRBJ2-1; 7 bases line up with TRBD1. The CDR3 has 18 residues. Losses at the gene ends were 1 base for V and 1 base for J; bases not matched to a gene: 10. The germline V gene has CDR1 LGHNA and CDR2 YSLEER.

The table lists this clonotype with a few counts. This sequence joins TRBV7-9 and TRBJ2-4, with 10 bases aligning to TRBD2. Germline loops: CDR1 SEHNR, CDR2 FQNEAQ (reference sequence). CDR3 length equals 19 residues. V shed 3 bases and J 5 bases; nucleotides not matched to a gene: 16. In nucleotides, the CDR3 is TGTGCCAGCAGCTTCAAGACGTCTAGCGGGGGTATGAGGGAAAACATTCAGTACTTC. It specifies CASSFKTSSGGMRENIQYF.

The chain links TRBV4-3 to TRBJ2-3, with D maybe TRBD2 (6 bases). Trimming cost V 4 bases and J 2 bases, with 16 bases left between them. Germline V CDR1 and CDR2: LGHNA, YSLEER. The CDR3 has 16 residues. CDR3: CASSLSDWEDTDTQYF. As DNA, the CDR3 is TGCGCCAGCAGCCTTTCGGACTGGGAGGACACAGATACGCAGTATTTT.